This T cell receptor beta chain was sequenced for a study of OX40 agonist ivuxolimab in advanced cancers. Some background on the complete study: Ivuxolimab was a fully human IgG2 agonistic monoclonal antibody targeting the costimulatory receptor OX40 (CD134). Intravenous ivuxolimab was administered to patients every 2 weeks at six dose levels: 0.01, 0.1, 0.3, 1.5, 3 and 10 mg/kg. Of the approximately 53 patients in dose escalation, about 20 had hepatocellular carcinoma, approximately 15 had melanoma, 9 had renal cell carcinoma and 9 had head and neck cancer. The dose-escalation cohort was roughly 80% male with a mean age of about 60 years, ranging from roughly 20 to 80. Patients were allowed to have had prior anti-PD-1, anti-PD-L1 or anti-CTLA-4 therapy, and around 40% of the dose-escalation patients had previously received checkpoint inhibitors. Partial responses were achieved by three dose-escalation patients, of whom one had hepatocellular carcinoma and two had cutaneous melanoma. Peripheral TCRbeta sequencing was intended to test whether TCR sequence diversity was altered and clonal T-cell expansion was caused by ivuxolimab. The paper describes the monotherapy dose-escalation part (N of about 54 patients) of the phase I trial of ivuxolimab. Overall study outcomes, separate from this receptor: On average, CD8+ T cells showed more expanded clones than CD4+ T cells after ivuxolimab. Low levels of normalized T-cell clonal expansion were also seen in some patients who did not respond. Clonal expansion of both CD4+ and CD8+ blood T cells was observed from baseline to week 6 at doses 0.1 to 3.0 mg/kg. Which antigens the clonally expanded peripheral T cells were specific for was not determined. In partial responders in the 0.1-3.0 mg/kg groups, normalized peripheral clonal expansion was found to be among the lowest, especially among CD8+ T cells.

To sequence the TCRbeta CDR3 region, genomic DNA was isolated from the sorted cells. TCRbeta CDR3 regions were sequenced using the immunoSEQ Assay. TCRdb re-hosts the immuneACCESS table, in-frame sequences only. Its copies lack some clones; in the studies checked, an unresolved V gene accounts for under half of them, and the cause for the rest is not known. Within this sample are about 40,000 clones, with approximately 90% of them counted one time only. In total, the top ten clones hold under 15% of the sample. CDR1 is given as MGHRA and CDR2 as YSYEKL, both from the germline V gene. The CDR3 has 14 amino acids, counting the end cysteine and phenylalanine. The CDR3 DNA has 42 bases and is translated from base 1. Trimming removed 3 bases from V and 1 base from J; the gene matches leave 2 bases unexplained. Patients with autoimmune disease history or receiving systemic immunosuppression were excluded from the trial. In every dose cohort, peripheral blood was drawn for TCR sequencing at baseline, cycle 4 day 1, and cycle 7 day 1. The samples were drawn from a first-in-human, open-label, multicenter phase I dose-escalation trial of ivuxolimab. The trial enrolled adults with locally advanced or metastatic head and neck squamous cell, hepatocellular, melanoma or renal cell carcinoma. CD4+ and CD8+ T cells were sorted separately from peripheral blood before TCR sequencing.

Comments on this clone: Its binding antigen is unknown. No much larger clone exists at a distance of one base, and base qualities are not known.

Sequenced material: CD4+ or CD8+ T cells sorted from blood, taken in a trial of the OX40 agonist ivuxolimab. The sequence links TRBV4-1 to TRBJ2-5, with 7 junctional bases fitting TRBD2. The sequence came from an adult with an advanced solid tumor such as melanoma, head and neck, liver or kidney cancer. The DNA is TGCGCCAGCAGCCAGGGGGGGGGCCAAGAGACCCAGTACTTC. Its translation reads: CASSQGGGQETQYF.